The entry below describes one T cell receptor (beta chain). Clones were sequenced by immunoSEQ multiplex PCR, and TCRdb holds only the in-frame ones, with some missing. The repertoire includes about 140,000 clones, 70% to 90% of them detected once, and about 9% sits in the top ten. The sample comes from a study of control samples from healthy donors and cancer patients. The CDR3 extends over 14 amino acids. Losses at the gene ends were 11 bases for V and 5 bases for J; bases not matched to a gene: 9. Germline V lookup: CDR1 ENHRY, CDR2 SYGVKD. Source material: blood. This chain uses TRBV10-3 with TRBJ2-7, with 13 nucleotides matching TRBD2. This receptor was obtained from a young woman in good health. The CDR3 bases are TGTGCCTCCCGGACTAGCGGGAGCCGGGACGAGCAGTACTTC. Its translation: CASRTSGSRDEQYF.